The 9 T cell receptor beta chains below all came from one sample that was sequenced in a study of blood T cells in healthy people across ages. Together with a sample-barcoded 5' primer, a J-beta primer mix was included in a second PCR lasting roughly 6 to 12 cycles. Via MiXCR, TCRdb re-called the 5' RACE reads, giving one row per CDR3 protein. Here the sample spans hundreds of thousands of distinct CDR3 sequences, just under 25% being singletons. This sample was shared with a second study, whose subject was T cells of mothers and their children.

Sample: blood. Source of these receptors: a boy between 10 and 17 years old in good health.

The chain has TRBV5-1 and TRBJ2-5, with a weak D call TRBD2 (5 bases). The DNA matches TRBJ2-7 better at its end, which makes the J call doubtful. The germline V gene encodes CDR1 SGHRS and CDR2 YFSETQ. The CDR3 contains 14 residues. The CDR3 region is CASSLAGEGNEQYF. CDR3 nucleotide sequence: TGCGCCAGCAGCTTGGCCGGCGAGGGCAACGAGCAGTACTTC.

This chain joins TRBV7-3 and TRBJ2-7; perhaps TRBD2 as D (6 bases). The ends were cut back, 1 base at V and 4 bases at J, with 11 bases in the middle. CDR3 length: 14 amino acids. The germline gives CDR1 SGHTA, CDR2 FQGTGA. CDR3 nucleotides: TGTGCCAGCAGCTTAAGGGCGGCGGGGTACGAGCAGTACTTC. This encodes CASSLRAAGYEQYF.

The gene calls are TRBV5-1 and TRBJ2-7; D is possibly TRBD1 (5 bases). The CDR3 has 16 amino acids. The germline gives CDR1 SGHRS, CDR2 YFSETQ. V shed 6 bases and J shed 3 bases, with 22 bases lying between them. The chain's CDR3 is CASKLPRDSGDYEQYF. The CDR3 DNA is TGCGCCAGCAAATTACCTAGAGACAGTGGAGACTACGAGCAGTACTTC.

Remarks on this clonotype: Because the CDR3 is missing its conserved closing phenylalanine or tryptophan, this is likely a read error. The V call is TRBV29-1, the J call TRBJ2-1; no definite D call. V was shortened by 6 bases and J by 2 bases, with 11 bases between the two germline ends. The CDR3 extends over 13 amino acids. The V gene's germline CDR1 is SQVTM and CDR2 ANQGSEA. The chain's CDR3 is CSVTSFAYNEQFL. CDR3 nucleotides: TGCAGCGTGACTTCTTTCGCCTACAATGAGCAGTTCCTC.

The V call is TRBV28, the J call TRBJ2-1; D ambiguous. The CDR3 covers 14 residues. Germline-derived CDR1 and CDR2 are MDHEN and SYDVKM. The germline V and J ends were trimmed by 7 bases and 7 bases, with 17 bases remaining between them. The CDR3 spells CASKMGQIFNEQFF. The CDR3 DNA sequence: TGTGCCAGCAAGATGGGTCAGATTTTTAATGAGCAGTTCTTC.

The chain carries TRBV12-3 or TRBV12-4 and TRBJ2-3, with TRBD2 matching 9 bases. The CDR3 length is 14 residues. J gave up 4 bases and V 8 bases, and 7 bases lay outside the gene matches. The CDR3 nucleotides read TGTGCCAGCGGTATTGGCGGGGGGGCAGATACGCAGTATTTT. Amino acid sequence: CASGIGGGADTQYF.

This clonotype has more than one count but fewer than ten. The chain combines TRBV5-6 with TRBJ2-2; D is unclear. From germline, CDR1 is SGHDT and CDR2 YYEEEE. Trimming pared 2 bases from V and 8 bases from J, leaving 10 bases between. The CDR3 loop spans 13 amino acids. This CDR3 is CASSLANVGELFF. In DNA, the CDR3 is TGTGCCAGCAGCTTAGCGAATGTGGGGGAGCTGTTTTTT.

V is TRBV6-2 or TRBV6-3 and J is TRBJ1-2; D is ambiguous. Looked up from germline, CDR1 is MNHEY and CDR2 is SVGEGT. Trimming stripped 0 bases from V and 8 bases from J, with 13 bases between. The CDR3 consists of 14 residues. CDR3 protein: CASSYSEGVLGYTF. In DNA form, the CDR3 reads TGTGCCAGCAGTTACTCGGAGGGTGTCTTGGGCTACACCTTC.

The CDR3 DNA sequence: TGCAGCGCGCTTCAGATAGAAGAGACCCAGTACTTC. Residues: CSALQIEETQYF. V gene TRBV29-1 combines with J gene TRBJ2-5; no clear D gene. Trimming left V 7 bases short and J 3 bases short, with 12 bases between. CDR1 and CDR2 (germline): SQVTM, ANQGSEA. The CDR3 loop spans 12 amino acids.